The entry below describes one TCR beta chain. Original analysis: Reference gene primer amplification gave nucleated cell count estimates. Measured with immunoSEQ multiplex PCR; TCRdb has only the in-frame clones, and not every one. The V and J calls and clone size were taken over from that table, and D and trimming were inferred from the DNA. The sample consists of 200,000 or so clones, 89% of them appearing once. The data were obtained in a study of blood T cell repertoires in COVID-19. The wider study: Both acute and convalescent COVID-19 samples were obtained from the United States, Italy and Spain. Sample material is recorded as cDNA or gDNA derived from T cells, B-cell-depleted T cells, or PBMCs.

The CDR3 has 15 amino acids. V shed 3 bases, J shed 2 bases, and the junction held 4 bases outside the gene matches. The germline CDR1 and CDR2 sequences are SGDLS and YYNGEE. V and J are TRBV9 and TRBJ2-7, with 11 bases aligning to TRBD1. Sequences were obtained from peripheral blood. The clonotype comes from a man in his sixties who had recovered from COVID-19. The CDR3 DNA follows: TGTGCCAGCAGCGCGGGGGGACAGGGGGCCTACGAGCAGTACTTC. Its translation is CASSAGGQGAYEQYF.